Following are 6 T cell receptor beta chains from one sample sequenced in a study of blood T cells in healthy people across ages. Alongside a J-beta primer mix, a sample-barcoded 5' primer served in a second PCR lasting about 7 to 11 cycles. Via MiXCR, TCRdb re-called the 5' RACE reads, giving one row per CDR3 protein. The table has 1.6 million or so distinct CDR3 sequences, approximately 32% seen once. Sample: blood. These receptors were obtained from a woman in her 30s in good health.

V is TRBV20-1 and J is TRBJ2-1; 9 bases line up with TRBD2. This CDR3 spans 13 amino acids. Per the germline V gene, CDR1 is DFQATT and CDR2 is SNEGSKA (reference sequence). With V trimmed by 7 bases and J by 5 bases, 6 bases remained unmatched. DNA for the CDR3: TGCAGTGGGGGACTAGCTGTCCACAATGAGCAGTTCTTC. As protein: CSGGLAVHNEQFF.

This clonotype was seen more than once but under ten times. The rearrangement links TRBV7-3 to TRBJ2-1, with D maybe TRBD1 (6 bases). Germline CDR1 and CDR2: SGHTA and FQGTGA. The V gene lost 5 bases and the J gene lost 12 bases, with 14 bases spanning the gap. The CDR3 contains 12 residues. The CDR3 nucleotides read TGTGCCAGCAGCGCGAACAGGGAGAGGCAGTTCTTC. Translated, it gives CASSANRERQFF.

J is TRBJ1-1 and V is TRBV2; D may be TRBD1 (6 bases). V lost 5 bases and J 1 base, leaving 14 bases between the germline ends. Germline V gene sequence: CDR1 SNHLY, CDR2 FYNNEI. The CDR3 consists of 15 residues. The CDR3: CASSFRGASNTEAFF. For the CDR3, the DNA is TGTGCCAGCAGTTTCAGGGGAGCATCGAACACTGAAGCTTTCTTT.

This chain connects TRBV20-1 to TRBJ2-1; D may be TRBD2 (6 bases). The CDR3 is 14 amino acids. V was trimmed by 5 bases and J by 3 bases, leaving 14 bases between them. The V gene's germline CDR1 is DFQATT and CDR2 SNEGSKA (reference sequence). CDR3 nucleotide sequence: TGCAGTGCTCGCGAACCGGGACTCTACAATGAGCAGTTCTTC. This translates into CSAREPGLYNEQFF.

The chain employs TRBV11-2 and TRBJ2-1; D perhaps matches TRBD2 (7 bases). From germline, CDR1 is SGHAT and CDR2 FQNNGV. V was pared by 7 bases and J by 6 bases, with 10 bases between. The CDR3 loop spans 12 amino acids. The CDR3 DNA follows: TGTGCCAGCATGGGGGGGGCCAATGAGCAGTTCTTC. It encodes CASMGGANEQFF.

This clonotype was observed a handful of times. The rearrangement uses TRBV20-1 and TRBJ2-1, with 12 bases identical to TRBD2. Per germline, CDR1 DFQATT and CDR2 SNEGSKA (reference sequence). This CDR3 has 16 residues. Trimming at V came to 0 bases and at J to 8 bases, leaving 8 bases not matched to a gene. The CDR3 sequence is CSARDVLAGGLHEQFF. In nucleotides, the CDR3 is TGCAGTGCTAGAGATGTTCTAGCGGGGGGGTTACATGAGCAGTTCTTC.